A single count supports the clone carrying this TCR beta chain. Sequenced by immunoSEQ multiplex PCR; TCRdb stores in-frame clones only, minus some. The repertoire holds approximately 84,000 clones, with about 70% as singletons. The source of the sample is a study of blood T cell repertoires in COVID-19. Across the whole study: COVID-19 samples from acute and convalescent phases originated in the United States, Italy and Spain. In each case, the material was cDNA or gDNA derived from T cells, B-cell-depleted T cells, or PBMCs.

This CDR3 is built from 16 residues. Germline V gene data show CDR1 as SGHAT and CDR2 as FQNNGV. V shed 7 bases, J shed 10 bases, and the junction held 18 bases outside the gene matches. This chain links TRBV11-2 with TRBJ2-1; 8 bases map to TRBD2. Sequencing used peripheral blood. The TCR was taken from a man aged 50-60 years with active or convalescent COVID-19. CDR3 loop: CASTPTGGGLGEEQFF. The CDR3 DNA is TGTGCCAGCACCCCCACGGGGGGGGGACTAGGAGAGGAGCAGTTCTTC.